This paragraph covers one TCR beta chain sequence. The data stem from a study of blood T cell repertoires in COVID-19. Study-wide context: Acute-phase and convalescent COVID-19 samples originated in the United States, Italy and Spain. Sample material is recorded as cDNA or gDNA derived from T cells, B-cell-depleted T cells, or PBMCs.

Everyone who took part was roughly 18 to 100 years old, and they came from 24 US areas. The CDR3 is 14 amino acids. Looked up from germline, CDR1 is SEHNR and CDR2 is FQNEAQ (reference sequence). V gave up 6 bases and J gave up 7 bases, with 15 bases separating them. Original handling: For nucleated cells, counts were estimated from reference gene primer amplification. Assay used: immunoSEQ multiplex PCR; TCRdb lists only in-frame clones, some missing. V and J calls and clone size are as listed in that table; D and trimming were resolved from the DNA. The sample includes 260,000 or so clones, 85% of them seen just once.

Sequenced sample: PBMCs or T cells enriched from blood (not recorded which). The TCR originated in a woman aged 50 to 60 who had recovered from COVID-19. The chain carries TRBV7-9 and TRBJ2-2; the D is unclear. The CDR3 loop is CASRIRLAVGELFF. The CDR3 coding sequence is TGTGCCAGCAGGATTAGATTAGCCGTCGGGGAGCTGTTTTTT.